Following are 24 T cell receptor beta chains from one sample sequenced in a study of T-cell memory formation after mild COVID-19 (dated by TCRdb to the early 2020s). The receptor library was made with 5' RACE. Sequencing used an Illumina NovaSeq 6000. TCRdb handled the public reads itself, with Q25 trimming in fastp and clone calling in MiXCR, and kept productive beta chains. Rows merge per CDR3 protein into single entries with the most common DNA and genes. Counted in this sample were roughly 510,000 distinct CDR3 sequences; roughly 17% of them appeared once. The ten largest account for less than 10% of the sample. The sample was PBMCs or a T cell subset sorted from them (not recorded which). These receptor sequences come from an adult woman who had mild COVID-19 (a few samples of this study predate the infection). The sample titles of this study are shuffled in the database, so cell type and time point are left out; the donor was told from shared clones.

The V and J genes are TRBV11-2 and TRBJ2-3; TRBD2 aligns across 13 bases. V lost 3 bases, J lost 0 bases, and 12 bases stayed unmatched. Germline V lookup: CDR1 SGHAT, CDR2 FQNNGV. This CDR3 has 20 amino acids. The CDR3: CASSFPETSGGARSTDTQYF. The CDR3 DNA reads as TGTGCCAGCAGCTTCCCCGAAACTAGCGGGGGGGCCAGGAGCACAGATACGCAGTATTTT.

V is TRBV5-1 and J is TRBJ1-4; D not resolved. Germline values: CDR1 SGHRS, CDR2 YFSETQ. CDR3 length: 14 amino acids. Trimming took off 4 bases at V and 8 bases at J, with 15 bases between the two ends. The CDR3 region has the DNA TGCGCCAGCAGCCTGGGCCTAGAGCGAGAAAAACTGTTTTTT. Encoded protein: CASSLGLEREKLFF.

As DNA, the CDR3 is TGCGCCAGCAGCCAAGATCTGGGGGTCAACGAGCAGTTCTTC. This encodes CASSQDLGVNEQFF. The rearrangement joins TRBV4-1 to TRBJ2-1; D may correspond to TRBD1 or TRBD2 (5 bases each). The CDR3 contains 14 residues. V shed 0 bases and J shed 10 bases, with 13 bases lying between them. The germline V gene has CDR1 MGHRA and CDR2 YSYEKL.

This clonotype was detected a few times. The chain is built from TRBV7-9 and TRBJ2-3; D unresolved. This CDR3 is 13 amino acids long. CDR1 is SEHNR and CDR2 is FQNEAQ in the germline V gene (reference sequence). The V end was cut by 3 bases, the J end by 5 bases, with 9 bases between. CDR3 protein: CASSLDALDTQYF. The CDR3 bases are TGTGCCAGCAGCTTGGACGCACTAGATACGCAGTATTTT.

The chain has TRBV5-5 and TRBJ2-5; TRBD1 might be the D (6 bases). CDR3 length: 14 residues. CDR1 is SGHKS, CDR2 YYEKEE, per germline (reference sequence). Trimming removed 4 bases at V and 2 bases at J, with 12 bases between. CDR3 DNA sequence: TGTGCCAGCAGCCCCATAGGGGGTCAAGAGACCCAGTACTTC. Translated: CASSPIGGQETQYF.

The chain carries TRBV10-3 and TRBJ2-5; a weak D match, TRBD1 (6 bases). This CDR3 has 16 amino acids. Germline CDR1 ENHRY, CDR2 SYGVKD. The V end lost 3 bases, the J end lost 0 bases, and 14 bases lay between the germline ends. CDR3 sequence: CAISDPHQGYQETQYF. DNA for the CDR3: TGTGCCATCAGTGATCCACACCAGGGGTACCAAGAGACCCAGTACTTC.

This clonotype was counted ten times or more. The CDR3 DNA sequence: TGTGCCAGCAGCTTACGGGACTACGAGCAGTACTTC. Translating gives CASSLRDYEQYF. J is TRBJ2-7 and V is TRBV7-2, with D possibly TRBD2 on 5 matching bases. The germline V gene has CDR1 SGHTA and CDR2 FQGNSA. With 2 bases removed from V and 3 bases from J, the gap between germline ends came to 5 bases. CDR3 length: 12 amino acids.

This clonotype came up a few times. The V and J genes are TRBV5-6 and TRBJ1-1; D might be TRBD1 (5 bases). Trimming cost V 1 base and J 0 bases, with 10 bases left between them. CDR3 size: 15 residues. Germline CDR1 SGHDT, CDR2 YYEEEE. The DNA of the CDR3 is TGTGCCAGCAGCTTGTTAGAGGGGATGAACACTGAAGCTTTCTTT. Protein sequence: CASSLLEGMNTEAFF.

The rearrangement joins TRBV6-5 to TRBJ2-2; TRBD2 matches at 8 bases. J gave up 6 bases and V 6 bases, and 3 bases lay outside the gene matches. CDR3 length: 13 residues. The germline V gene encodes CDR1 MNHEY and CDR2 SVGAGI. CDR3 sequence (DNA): TGTGCCAGCAGACCCGGGGGGGCCGGGGAGCTGTTTTTT. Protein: CASRPGGAGELFF.

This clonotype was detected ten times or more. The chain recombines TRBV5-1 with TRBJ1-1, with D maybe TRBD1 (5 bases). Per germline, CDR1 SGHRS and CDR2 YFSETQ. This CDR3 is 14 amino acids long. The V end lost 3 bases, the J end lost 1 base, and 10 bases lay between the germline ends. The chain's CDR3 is CASSSDTSNTEAFF. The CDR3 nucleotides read TGCGCCAGCAGCTCGGACACATCGAACACTGAAGCTTTCTTT.

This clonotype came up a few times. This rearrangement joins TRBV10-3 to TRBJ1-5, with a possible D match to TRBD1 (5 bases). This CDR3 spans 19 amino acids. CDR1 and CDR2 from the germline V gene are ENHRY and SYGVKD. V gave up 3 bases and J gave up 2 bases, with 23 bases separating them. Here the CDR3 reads CAISDSLLATQGGNQPQHF. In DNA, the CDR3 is TGTGCCATCAGTGACTCCTTGTTGGCGACCCAGGGCGGCAATCAGCCCCAGCATTTT.

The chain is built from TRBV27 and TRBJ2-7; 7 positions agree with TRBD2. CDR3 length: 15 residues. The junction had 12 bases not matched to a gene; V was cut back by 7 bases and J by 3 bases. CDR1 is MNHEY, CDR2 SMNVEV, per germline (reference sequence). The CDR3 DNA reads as TGTGCCAGCACTAGCAGTAGCGGGTTGATCTACGAGCAGTACTTC. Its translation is CASTSSSGLIYEQYF.

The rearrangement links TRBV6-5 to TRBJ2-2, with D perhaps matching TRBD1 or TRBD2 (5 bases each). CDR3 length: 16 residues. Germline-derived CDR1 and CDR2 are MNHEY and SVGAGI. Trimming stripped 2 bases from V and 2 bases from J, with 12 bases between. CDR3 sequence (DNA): TGTGCCAGCAGTTACGGGACCCCCCGAAACACCGGGGAGCTGTTTTTT. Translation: CASSYGTPRNTGELFF.

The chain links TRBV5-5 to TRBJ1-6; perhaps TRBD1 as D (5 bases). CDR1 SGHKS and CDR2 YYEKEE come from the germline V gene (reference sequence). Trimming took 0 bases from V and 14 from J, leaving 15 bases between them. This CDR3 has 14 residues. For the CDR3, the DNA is TGTGCCAGCAGCTTGGAACAGGACCAATTGACCCTCCACTTT. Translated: CASSLEQDQLTLHF.

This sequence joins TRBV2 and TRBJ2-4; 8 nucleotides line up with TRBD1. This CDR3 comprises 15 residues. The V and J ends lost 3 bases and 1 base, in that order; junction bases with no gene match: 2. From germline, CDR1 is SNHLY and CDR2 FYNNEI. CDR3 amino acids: CASSDRGQAKNIQYF. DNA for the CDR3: TGTGCCAGCAGTGACAGGGGGCAGGCCAAAAACATTCAGTACTTC.

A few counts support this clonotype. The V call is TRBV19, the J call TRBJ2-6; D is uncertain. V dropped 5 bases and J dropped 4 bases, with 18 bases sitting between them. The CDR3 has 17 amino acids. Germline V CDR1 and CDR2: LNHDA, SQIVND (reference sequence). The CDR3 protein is CASSPNGRFSGANVLTF. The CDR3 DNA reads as TGTGCCAGTAGTCCAAACGGCAGGTTCAGCGGGGCCAACGTCCTGACTTTC.

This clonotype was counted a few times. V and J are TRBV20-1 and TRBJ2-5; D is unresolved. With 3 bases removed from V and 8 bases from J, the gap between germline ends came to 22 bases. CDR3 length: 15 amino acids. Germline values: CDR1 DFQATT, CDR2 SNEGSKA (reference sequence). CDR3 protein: CSASSPETVLRTQYF. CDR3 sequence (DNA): TGCAGTGCTAGCAGCCCCGAGACGGTCCTAAGAACCCAGTACTTC.

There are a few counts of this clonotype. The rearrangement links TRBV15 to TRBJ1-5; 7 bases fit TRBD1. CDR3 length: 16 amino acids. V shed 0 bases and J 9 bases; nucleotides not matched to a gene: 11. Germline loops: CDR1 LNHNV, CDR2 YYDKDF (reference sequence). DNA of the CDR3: TGTGCCACCAGCAGAGATCACGCACAGGGGATCTGGCCCCAGCATTTT. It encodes CATSRDHAQGIWPQHF.

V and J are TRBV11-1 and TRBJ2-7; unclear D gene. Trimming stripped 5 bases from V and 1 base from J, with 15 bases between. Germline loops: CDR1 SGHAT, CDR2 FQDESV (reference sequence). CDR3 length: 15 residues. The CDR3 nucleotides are TGTGCCAGCAGCGACAACTGGAGCCCGTCCTACGAGCAGTACTTC. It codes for CASSDNWSPSYEQYF.

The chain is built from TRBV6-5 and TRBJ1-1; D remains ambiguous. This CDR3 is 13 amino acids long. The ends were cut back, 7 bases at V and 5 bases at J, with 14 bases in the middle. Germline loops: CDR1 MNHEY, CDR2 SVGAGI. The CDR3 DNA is TGTGCCAGCACCACGCTGATGGGAACTGAAGCTTTCTTT. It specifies CASTTLMGTEAFF.

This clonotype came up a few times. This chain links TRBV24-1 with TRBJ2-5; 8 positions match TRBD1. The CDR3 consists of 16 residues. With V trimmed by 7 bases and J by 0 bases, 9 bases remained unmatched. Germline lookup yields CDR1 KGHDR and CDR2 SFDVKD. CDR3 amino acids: CATRGADRDNQETQYF. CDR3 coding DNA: TGTGCCACCAGGGGAGCGGACAGGGACAACCAAGAGACCCAGTACTTC.

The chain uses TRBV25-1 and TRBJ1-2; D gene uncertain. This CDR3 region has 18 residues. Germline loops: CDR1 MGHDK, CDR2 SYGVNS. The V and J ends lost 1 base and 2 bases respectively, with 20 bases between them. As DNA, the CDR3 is TGTGCCAGCAGTGAATCTCCGGCTGAGGCAGATAAGAACTATGGCTACACCTTC. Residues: CASSESPAEADKNYGYTF.

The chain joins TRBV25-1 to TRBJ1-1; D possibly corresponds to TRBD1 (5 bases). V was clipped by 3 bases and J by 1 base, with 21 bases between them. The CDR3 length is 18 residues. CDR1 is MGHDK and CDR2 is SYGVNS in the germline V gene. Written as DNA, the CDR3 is TGTGCCAGCAGTGATTTCGGGAAGAGTGGGGACGGGAACACTGAAGCTTTCTTT. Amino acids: CASSDFGKSGDGNTEAFF. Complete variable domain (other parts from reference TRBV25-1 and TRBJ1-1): EADIYQTPRYLVIGTGKKITLECSQTMGHDKMYWYQQDPGMELHLIHYSYGVNSTEKGDLSSESTVSRIRTEHFPLTLESARPSHTSQYLCASSDFGKSGDGNTEAFFGQGTRLTVV.

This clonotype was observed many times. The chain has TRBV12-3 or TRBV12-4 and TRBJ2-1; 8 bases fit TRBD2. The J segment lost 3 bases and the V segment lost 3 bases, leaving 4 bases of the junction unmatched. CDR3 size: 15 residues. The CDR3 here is CASSFWLAGYNEQFF. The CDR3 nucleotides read TGTGCCAGCAGTTTCTGGCTAGCGGGCTACAATGAGCAGTTCTTC.